This TCR beta chain was found in a study of blood T cell repertoires in COVID-19. At the level of the study: The cDNA or gDNA used as material had been derived from T cells, B-cell-depleted T cells, or PBMCs.

Enrollment of patients from Seattle took place during active infection, with longitudinal follow-up. V lost 4 bases to trimming and J lost 7 bases; unmatched junction nucleotides: 8. There are 15 residues in the CDR3. Germline loops: CDR1 LGHDT, CDR2 YNNKEL (reference sequence). In the study's own analysis: Amplification of reference gene primers provided the estimated nucleated cell counts. TCRdb's copy holds only in-frame clones and misses some; the assay was immunoSEQ multiplex PCR. The V and J calls and clone size were taken over from that table, and D and trimming were inferred from the DNA. The sample shows 150,000 to 200,000 clones, 70% to 80% of them seen only once.

The source of this sequence is a woman between 40 and 55 years old with COVID-19, enrolled during active disease. This rearrangement joins TRBV3-1 (or the pseudogene TRBV3-2) to TRBJ2-1, with 9 bases lining up with TRBD1. The sample was peripheral blood. Written as DNA, the CDR3 is TGTGCCAGCAGCCTTCCCGGGACAGGGAGGAATGAGCAGTTCTTC. Its translation: CASSLPGTGRNEQFF.